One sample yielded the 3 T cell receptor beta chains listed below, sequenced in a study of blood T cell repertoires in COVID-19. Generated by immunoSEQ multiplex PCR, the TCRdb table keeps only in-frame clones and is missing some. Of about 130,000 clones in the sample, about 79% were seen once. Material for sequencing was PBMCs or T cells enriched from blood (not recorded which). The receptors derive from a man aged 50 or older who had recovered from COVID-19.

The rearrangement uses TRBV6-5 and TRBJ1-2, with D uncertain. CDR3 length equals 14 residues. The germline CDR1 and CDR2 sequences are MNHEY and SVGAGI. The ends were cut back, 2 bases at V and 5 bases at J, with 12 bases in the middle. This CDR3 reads CASSYQGGGYGYTF. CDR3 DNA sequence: TGTGCCAGCAGTTACCAAGGCGGCGGATATGGCTACACCTTC.

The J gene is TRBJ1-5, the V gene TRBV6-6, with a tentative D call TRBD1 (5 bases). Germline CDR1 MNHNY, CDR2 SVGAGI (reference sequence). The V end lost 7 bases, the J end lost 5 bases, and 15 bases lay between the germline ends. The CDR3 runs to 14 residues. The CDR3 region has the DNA TGTGCCAGCACCCAAAGGGGTGTTGATCAGCCCCAGCATTTT. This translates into CASTQRGVDQPQHF.

The CDR3 here is CASSEPHSGNTIYF. Written as DNA, the CDR3 is TGTGCCAGCAGTGAACCCCACTCTGGAAACACCATATATTTT. The rearrangement joins TRBV2 to TRBJ1-3; D is undetermined. V was shortened by 2 bases and J by 0 bases, with 5 bases between the two germline ends. The CDR3 runs to 14 residues. In germline, CDR1 is SNHLY, CDR2 FYNNEI. The variable domain in full, with the rest retrieved from reference TRBV2 and TRBJ1-3, is EPEVTQTPSHQVTQMGQEVILRCVPISNHLYFYWYRQILGQKVEFLVSFYNNEISEKSEIFDDQFSVERPDGSNFTLKIRSTKLEDSAMYFCASSEPHSGNTIYFGEGSWLTVV.